The clone carrying this T cell receptor beta chain was picked up a small number of times. Antigen unknown. From the reads, TCRdb called clonotypes with MiXCR, one entry per CDR3 protein. The table includes about 700,000 distinct CDR3 sequences, roughly 33% detected once. This sample stems from a study of T cell repertoires in cytomegalovirus infection. Whole-study context: Newly reported HLA-C-restricted and thoroughly characterized HLA-B-restricted CMV epitopes were employed. Public TCR beta signatures indicated both CMV infection and matching HLA type.

With V trimmed by 5 bases and J by 9 bases, 16 bases remained unmatched. Germline CDR1 reads SGHVS; CDR2 reads FNYEAQ. This CDR3 comprises 16 residues. This receptor was obtained from a human donor in good health (CMV status not recorded). Some clones in this sample may be carry-over from other donors' samples. Source: cultured PBMCs, taken from culture after CMV antigen stimulation. The chain joins TRBV7-6 to TRBJ2-5, with 9 bases fitting TRBD1. The CDR3 reads CASSQDLTGGGMAQYF. CDR3 bases: TGTGCCAGCAGCCAAGACCTGACAGGGGGAGGTATGGCCCAGTACTTC. Looking up the rest from reference TRBV7-6 and TRBJ2-5 gives the full variable domain: GAGVSQSPRYKVTKRGQDVALRCDPISGHVSLYWYRQALGQGPEFLTYFNYEAQQDKSGLPNDRFSAERPEGSISTLTIQRTEQRDSAMYRCASSQDLTGGGMAQYFGPGTRLLVL.